These T cell receptor beta chains were read from a single sample in a study of T cell responses to AZD1222 COVID-19 vaccine. Here immunoSEQ multiplex PCR was the method, and the copy in TCRdb shows in-frame clones only, minus some. Seen here are more than 120,000 clones, about 93% observed once, and the top ten hold 4% to 5.5%. The material sequenced was peripheral blood, taken on day 0 of AZD1222 vaccination. The origin of the receptors is an adult in good health. The CDR3 runs from the conserved cysteine through the conserved F or W. Fields, in order: D gene, J gene, V gene, CDR3 DNA, CDR3 protein. The D gene is left open where the match is weak.

>TRBD2|TRBJ2-7|TRBV11-2
TGTGCCAGCAGCCCCCCGGGGGGATTGGCGGGAGAGCAGTACTTC
CASSPPGGLAGEQYF
>NA|TRBJ2-2|TRBV9
TGTGCCAGCCTTAACAGCAACACCGGGGAGCTGTTTTTT
CASLNSNTGELFF
>NA|TRBJ1-2|TRBV30
TGTGCCTGGAGTCGGGGGGCGATACAAACCTATGGCTACACCTTC
CAWSRGAIQTYGYTF
>NA|TRBJ1-5|TRBV6-5
TGTGCCAGCAGTTTGACTCACGGCAATCAGCCCCAGCATTTT
CASSLTHGNQPQHF
>TRBD1|TRBJ2-2|TRBV28
TGTGCCATTAGACAGGGGGTTACCGGGGAGCTGTTTTTT
CAIRQGVTGELFF
>NA|TRBJ2-1|TRBV25-1
TGTGCCAGCAGTGACCCTCAGGGTGAGCAGTTCTTC
CASSDPQGEQFF
>NA|TRBJ2-5|TRBV7-9
TGTGCCAGCAGCTTAAATATGTGGACCCAGTACTTC
CASSLNMWTQYF
>NA|TRBJ2-2|TRBV5-5
TGTGCCAGTAGCTTTTACCCGGGGCGCACCGGGGAGCTGTTTTTT
CASSFYPGRTGELFF
>NA|TRBJ1-1|TRBV30
TGTGCCTGGACCCAAACAGGGACTGAAGCTTTCTTT
CAWTQTGTEAFF
>TRBD1|TRBJ2-7|TRBV9
TGTGCCAGCAGCGTAGGGGACAGGGGGCATCTCTACGAGCAGTACTTC
CASSVGDRGHLYEQYF